One and the same sample provided the 20 T cell receptor beta chains below, sequenced in a study of beta chain features in type 1 diabetes. Study-wide results and limits: All four CD4+ subsets of Type 1 diabetes patients contained TCRB CDR3s that were moderately but significantly shorter.

For these receptors, no antigen is known. Sequenced material consisted of expressed TCRB transcripts (all of the isolated RNA was reverse transcribed). Using immunoSEQ multiplex PCR, the repertoire was profiled, and TCRdb retains in-frame clones only, with some absent. The data contain about 740,000 clones, under 15% of them singletons. Sequenced sample: naive CD4+ T cells from blood. The receptor source for this set is a man between 18 and 29 years old with type 1 diabetes.

The rearrangement links TRBV6-5 to TRBJ2-2; TRBD1 might be the D (5 bases). CDR3 length: 16 residues. Germline CDR1 reads MNHEY; CDR2 reads SVGAGI. The V end was cut by 2 bases, the J end by 4 bases, with 14 bases between. CDR3 in amino acids: CASSYQAGPVTGELFF. Written as DNA, the CDR3 is TGTGCCAGCAGTTACCAAGCAGGGCCGGTCACCGGGGAGCTGTTTTTT.

The chain is built from TRBV2 and TRBJ2-7; D is possibly TRBD2 (6 bases). This CDR3 has 14 residues. Germline V lookup: CDR1 SNHLY, CDR2 FYNNEI. Trimming cost V 6 bases and J 3 bases, with 15 bases left between them. CDR3 in amino acids: CASRSQGGDYEQYF. DNA of the CDR3: TGTGCCAGCAGATCACAAGGAGGGGACTACGAGCAGTACTTC. The variable domain in full, with the rest retrieved from reference TRBV2 and TRBJ2-7, is EPEVTQTPSHQVTQMGQEVILRCVPISNHLYFYWYRQILGQKVEFLVSFYNNEISEKSEIFDDQFSVERPDGSNFTLKIRSTKLEDSAMYFCASRSQGGDYEQYFGPGTRLTVT.

The chain carries TRBV7-9 and TRBJ1-6, with D perhaps matching TRBD1 (6 bases). The CDR3 contains 17 residues. In germline, CDR1 is SEHNR, CDR2 FQNEAQ (reference sequence). The ends were cut back, 5 bases at V and 4 bases at J, with 18 bases in the middle. CDR3 protein: CASSRGQGTEYNSPLHF. Written as DNA, the CDR3 is TGTGCCAGCAGCCGCGGGCAGGGGACGGAGTATAATTCACCCCTCCACTTT.

The gene calls are TRBV7-6 and TRBJ1-1; D remains unclear. Per the germline V gene, CDR1 is SGHVS and CDR2 is FNYEAQ. The CDR3 loop spans 15 amino acids. V was clipped by 5 bases and J by 6 bases, with 19 bases between them. The CDR3 loop reads CASSPSPTVPAEAFF. In DNA form, the CDR3 reads TGTGCCAGCAGCCCCTCTCCGACTGTACCCGCTGAAGCTTTCTTT.

This clone was seen a few times. The chain combines TRBV2 with TRBJ1-2; TRBD1 is a possible D gene (6 bases). V lost 0 bases and J lost 8, with 13 bases in between. This CDR3 spans 14 amino acids. In germline, CDR1 is SNHLY, CDR2 FYNNEI. The CDR3 DNA reads as TGTGCCAGCAGTGAAGCGCGGGGGCTGGAAGGCTACACCTTC. Its protein product is CASSEARGLEGYTF.

This clone was counted a few times. This chain links TRBV18 with TRBJ2-3; perhaps TRBD2 as D (5 bases). Deletions cut 0 bases from V and 5 bases from J, with 15 bases between. The V gene's germline CDR1 is KGHSH and CDR2 LQKENI. This CDR3 spans 16 amino acids. The DNA for the CDR3 is TGTGCCAGCTCACCACCGTTCTCCGGGGTCGGAGATACGCAGTATTTT. As protein: CASSPPFSGVGDTQYF.

V and J are TRBV29-1 and TRBJ1-4; D uncertain. CDR1 is SQVTM and CDR2 is ANQGSEA in the germline V gene. V lost 7 bases, J lost 5 bases, and 14 bases lay in between. The CDR3 runs to 13 residues. DNA for the CDR3: TGCAGCGGTAGAGCTGTACCAAATGAAAAACTGTTTTTT. Its protein product is CSGRAVPNEKLFF.

The gene calls are TRBV29-1 and TRBJ2-7; tentative D call: TRBD1 (5 bases). V lost 8 bases to trimming and J lost 0 bases, with 8 bases between them. Germline values: CDR1 SQVTM, CDR2 ANQGSEA. The CDR3 loop spans 11 amino acids. In DNA, the CDR3 is TGCAGCACGACAGACTCCTACGAGCAGTACTTC. Protein sequence: CSTTDSYEQYF.

This clone was observed a few times. The rearrangement links TRBV6-5 to TRBJ2-3, with 8 bases identical to TRBD2. The CDR3 has 14 residues. After removal of 2 bases from V and 6 bases from J, the junction contained 4 bases not matched to a gene. CDR1 and CDR2 (germline): MNHEY, SVGAGI. This CDR3 is CASSYRGGPDTQYF. In nucleotides, the CDR3 is TGTGCCAGCAGTTACCGGGGGGGGCCCGATACGCAGTATTTT.

This clone was found a few times. V and J are TRBV11-2 and TRBJ2-2, with a tentative D call TRBD1 (6 bases). CDR1 SGHAT and CDR2 FQNNGV come from the germline V gene. This CDR3 has 16 residues. Trimming removed 7 bases at V and 3 bases at J, with 18 bases between. The CDR3 sequence: CASTSRTHRDTGELFF. CDR3 bases: TGTGCCAGCACATCTCGCACCCACAGGGACACCGGGGAGCTGTTTTTT.

V usage is TRBV7-3 and J usage is TRBJ2-5; 7 bases line up with TRBD1. This CDR3 has 16 amino acids. The V gene's germline CDR1 is SGHTA and CDR2 FQGTGA. The V segment lost 5 bases and the J segment 6 bases; nucleotides outside the gene matches: 15. CDR3 in DNA: TGTGCCAGCAGCCCAAAGGGGGCCTCCGATATACAGACCCAGTACTTC. Protein: CASSPKGASDIQTQYF. Together with reference TRBV7-3 and TRBJ2-5, the CDR3 gives the full variable domain: GAGVSQTPSNKVTEKGKYVELRCDPISGHTALYWYRQSLGQGPEFLIYFQGTGAADDSGLPNDRFFAVRPEGSVSTLKIQRTERGDSAVYLCASSPKGASDIQTQYFGPGTRLLVL.

The CDR3 region is CAWEGVSYEQYF. The DNA of the CDR3 is TGTGCCTGGGAGGGGGTTTCCTACGAGCAGTACTTC. The rearrangement joins TRBV30 to TRBJ2-7; tentatively, D is TRBD1 (6 bases). Germline V gene sequence: CDR1 GTSNPN, CDR2 SVGIG (reference sequence). The CDR3 spans 12 residues. V shed 5 bases and J shed 1 base, with 9 bases lying between them.

The gene calls are TRBV4-1 and TRBJ2-6, with D possibly TRBD2 on 5 matching bases. This CDR3 is 16 amino acids long. Between the trimmed V and J ends, which lost 2 bases and 2 bases, there was a span of 10 bases. Germline lookup yields CDR1 MGHRA and CDR2 YSYEKL. The CDR3 here is CASSQMMTTGANVLTF. The CDR3 DNA reads TGCGCCAGCAGCCAAATGATGACTACTGGGGCCAACGTCCTGACTTTC.

The sample holds a few counts of this clone. The chain uses TRBV9 and TRBJ1-5; 8 bases are shared with TRBD1. Germline CDR1 SGDLS, CDR2 YYNGEE. The CDR3 runs to 16 residues. Trimming at V came to 0 bases and at J to 6 bases, leaving 8 bases not matched to a gene. The CDR3 spells CASSVGPTGVGQPQHF. The CDR3 DNA is TGTGCCAGCAGCGTAGGGCCGACAGGGGTAGGTCAGCCCCAGCATTTT.

This clone was recorded a few times. The chain combines TRBV7-2 with TRBJ1-1; possible D gene TRBD1, 6 bases. The ends were cut back, 3 bases at V and 1 base at J, with 9 bases in the middle. Germline V gene sequence: CDR1 SGHTA, CDR2 FQGNSA. The CDR3 length is 14 residues. The chain's CDR3 is CASSFQGPNTEAFF. DNA for the CDR3: TGTGCCAGCAGCTTTCAGGGGCCGAACACTGAAGCTTTCTTT.

The chain uses TRBV6-5 and TRBJ1-5; D call uncertain. The V end was cut by 9 bases, the J end by 7 bases, with 16 bases between. This CDR3 contains 13 residues. Germline V CDR1 and CDR2: MNHEY, SVGAGI. The CDR3 DNA sequence: TGTGCCAGTACCGGTGCGGGAGGCCAGCCCCAGCATTTT. This gives the protein CASTGAGGQPQHF.

This clone appeared a few times. The gene calls are TRBV30 and TRBJ1-5; D gene ambiguous. The CDR3 is 14 amino acids. Looked up from germline, CDR1 is GTSNPN and CDR2 is SVGIG (reference sequence). V was trimmed by 0 bases and J by 9 bases, leaving 15 bases between them. The CDR3 nucleotides read TGTGCCTGGAGTGTGTCGGAAATCTATCTGCCCCAGCATTTT. It codes for CAWSVSEIYLPQHF.

This clone was seen only a few times. The V gene is TRBV4-1, the J gene TRBJ1-1; 7 bases are shared with TRBD1. Germline assignment: CDR1 MGHRA and CDR2 YSYEKL. This CDR3 contains 15 residues. The trim removed 1 base at V and 5 bases at J, leaving 7 bases unmatched. Written as DNA, the CDR3 is TGCGCCAGCAGCCAAGTTATCGGCAGGGGGACTGAAGCTTTCTTT. It encodes CASSQVIGRGTEAFF.

The chain recombines TRBV29-1 with TRBJ2-5, with 7 positions matching TRBD1. Germline loops: CDR1 SQVTM, CDR2 ANQGSEA. The CDR3 has 12 residues. V dropped 6 bases and J dropped 2; count of bases not matched to a gene: 3. DNA for the CDR3: TGCAGCGTGGGACAGAGTCAAGAGACCCAGTACTTC. The encoded protein is CSVGQSQETQYF.

The chain employs TRBV30 and TRBJ2-7; D gene ambiguous. The CDR3 totals 13 residues. Germline V gene sequence: CDR1 GTSNPN, CDR2 SVGIG (reference sequence). V lost 1 base, J lost 4 bases, and 11 bases lay in between. In nucleotides, the CDR3 is TGTGCCTGGAGTGCCGACCCTTTTTACGAGCAGTACTTC. Translation gives CAWSADPFYEQYF.